Listed here are 4 T cell receptor beta chains from one sample, sequenced in a study of vaccination and CD4 T cells after COVID-19. The Oncomine TCR Beta short-read assay was applied to DNA of cultured CD4+ T cells. TCRdb reanalysed the PCR reads using MiXCR and keeps one entry per CDR3 protein. The sample lists 10,000 or so distinct CDR3 sequences, over 25% occurring once. Sample treatment: roughly nine-day PBMC culture with coronavirus spike peptide pools or control peptides (ViraFEST assay). These receptors lack a known antigen. The input for sequencing was CD4+ T cells from blood, cultured in vitro, taken after SARS-CoV-2 vaccination. Every receptor here comes from a human donor who had recovered from COVID-19.

This clonotype was observed a few times. The chain carries TRBV7-6 and TRBJ2-1, with 10 bases lining up with TRBD2. This CDR3 spans 16 amino acids. V dropped 0 bases and J dropped 5; count of bases not matched to a gene: 4. Germline CDR1 reads SGHVS; CDR2 reads FNYEAQ. DNA of the CDR3: TGTGCCAGCAGCTTAGCGGGGACTAGCGTCGACAATGAGCAGTTCTTC. Protein sequence: CASSLAGTSVDNEQFF.

The chain couples TRBV5-4 to TRBJ2-5; D might be TRBD2 (6 bases). The CDR3 is made up of 13 amino acids. Trimming took off 0 bases at V and 4 bases at J, with 7 bases between the two ends. Germline CDR1 and CDR2: SGHNT and YYREEE (reference sequence). CDR3 nucleotide sequence: TGTGCCAGCAGCTTGGGCGGGATAGAGACCCAGTACTTC. It specifies CASSLGGIETQYF.

The genes are TRBV6-1 and TRBJ2-1; D not resolved. Trimming left V 5 bases short and J 5 bases short, with 7 bases between. CDR3 length: 12 amino acids. Germline V CDR1 and CDR2: MNHNS, SASEGT. CDR3 nucleotides: TGTGCCAGCAGTAAACTCAACAATGAGCAGTTCTTC. Translation: CASSKLNNEQFF.

This chain links TRBV7-2 with TRBJ1-6; D not certain. Germline V gene data show CDR1 as SGHTA and CDR2 as FQGNSA. Trimming removed 2 bases at V and 9 bases at J, with 5 bases between. CDR3 length: 12 amino acids. The CDR3: CASSLYPSPLHF. The CDR3 DNA reads as TGTGCCAGCAGCTTATACCCTTCACCCCTCCACTTT.